This TCR beta chain was retrieved from a study of OX40 agonist ivuxolimab in advanced cancers. Germline assignment: CDR1 LGHNA and CDR2 YNFKEQ. The trim removed 5 bases at V and 9 bases at J, leaving 8 bases unmatched. The CDR3 consists of 13 residues. Blood sampling took place at baseline, cycle 4 day 1, and cycle 7 day 1. Generated by immunoSEQ multiplex PCR, the TCRdb table keeps only in-frame clones and is missing some. The repertoire has around 60,000 clones, 80% to 95% of them found once; the top ten carry 20% to 25%. The chain uses TRBV4-2 and TRBJ2-3; 7 bases fit TRBD2. The sequenced sample was CD4+ or CD8+ T cells sorted from blood, obtained in a trial of the OX40 agonist ivuxolimab. The source is an adult with an advanced solid tumor such as melanoma, head and neck, liver or kidney cancer. CDR3 sequence: CASSLDGRETQYF. In DNA, the CDR3 is TGTGCCAGCAGCTTGGATGGGCGGGAGACGCAGTATTTT.